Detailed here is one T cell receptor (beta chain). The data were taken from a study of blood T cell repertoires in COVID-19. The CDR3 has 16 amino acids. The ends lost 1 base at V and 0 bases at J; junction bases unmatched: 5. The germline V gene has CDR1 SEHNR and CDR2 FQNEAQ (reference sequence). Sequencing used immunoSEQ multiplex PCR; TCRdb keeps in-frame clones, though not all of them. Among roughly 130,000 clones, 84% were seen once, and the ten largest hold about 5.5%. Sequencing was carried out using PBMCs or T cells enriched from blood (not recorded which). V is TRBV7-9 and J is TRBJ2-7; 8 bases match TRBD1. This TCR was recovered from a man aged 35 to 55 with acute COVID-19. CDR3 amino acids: CASSLVDRANSYEQYF. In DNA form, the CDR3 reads TGTGCCAGCAGCTTAGTGGACAGGGCGAACTCCTACGAGCAGTACTTC.